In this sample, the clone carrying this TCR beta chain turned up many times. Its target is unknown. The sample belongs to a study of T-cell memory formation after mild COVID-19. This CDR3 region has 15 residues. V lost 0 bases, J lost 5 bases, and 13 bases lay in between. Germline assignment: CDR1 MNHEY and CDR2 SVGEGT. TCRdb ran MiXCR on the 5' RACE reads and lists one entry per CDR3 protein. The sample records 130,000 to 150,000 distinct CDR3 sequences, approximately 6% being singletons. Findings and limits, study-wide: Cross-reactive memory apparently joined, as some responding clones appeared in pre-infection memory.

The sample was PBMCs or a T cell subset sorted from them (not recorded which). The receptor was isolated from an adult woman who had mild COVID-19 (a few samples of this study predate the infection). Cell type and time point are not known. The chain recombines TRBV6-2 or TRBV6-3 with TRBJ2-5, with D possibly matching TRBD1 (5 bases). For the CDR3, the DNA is TGTGCCAGCAGTTACTCGAAGGGGCGTTCGGAGACCCAGTACTTC. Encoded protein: CASSYSKGRSETQYF.